Below are 7 T cell receptor beta chains sequenced from a single sample in a study of radiation and T cells in renal cell carcinoma. Time point noted: blood 2 weeks post-SBRT. Documented treatment: 15 Gy SBRT to primary tumor, nephrectomy 4 weeks later. The data were produced by immunoSEQ multiplex PCR, yet TCRdb's version contains in-frame clones alone and is incomplete. The table lists roughly 80,000 clones, 80% to 90% of them singletons, with about 22% in the top ten. Sequenced material: blood, taken from a patient whose treatment included radiotherapy and nephrectomy. The receptors were sampled from a woman in her forties or fifties with renal cell carcinoma.

This clone was seen only a few times. The V and J genes are TRBV19 and TRBJ1-1, with D maybe TRBD1 (5 bases). The CDR3 spans 12 residues. Germline V lookup: CDR1 LNHDA, CDR2 SQIVND (reference sequence). Trimming took off 5 bases at V and 11 bases at J, with 15 bases between the two ends. The CDR3 reads CASSFFQGVAFF. DNA for the CDR3: TGTGCCAGTAGTTTCTTCCAGGGAGTTGCTTTCTTT. The full variable domain, its missing parts supplied by reference TRBV19 and TRBJ1-1, is DGGITQSPKYLFRKEGQNVTLSCEQNLNHDAMYWYRQDPGQGLRLIYYSQIVNDFQKGDIAEGYSVSREKKESFPLTVTSAQKNPTAFYLCASSFFQGVAFFGQGTRLTVV.

The chain couples TRBV5-1 to TRBJ2-1; D uncertain. CDR1 and CDR2 (germline): SGHRS, YFSETQ. The V and J ends lost 4 bases and 1 base respectively, with 6 bases between them. This CDR3 has 13 residues. The CDR3 DNA reads as TGCGCCAGCAGCCCAGGTTCCTACAATGAGCAGTTCTTC. Its translation: CASSPGSYNEQFF.

V usage is TRBV9 and J usage is TRBJ2-1; D is perhaps TRBD2 (5 bases). CDR1 is SGDLS, CDR2 YYNGEE, per germline. The CDR3 length is 16 residues. V was shortened by 3 bases and J by 8 bases, with 21 bases between the two germline ends. CDR3 DNA: TGTGCCAGCAGCGCTTATCAACTAGTCAGAAACGATGAGCAGTTCTTC. Its protein is CASSAYQLVRNDEQFF.

V gene TRBV4-3 combines with J gene TRBJ2-3; D tentatively reads TRBD1 or TRBD2 (5 bases each). Deletions cut 0 bases from V and 10 bases from J, with 11 bases between. Germline CDR1 is LGHNA and CDR2 is YSLEER. This CDR3 region has 13 residues. CDR3 nucleotide sequence: TGCGCCAGCAGCCAAGAGGGGACGGGTCCGCAGTATTTT. Translated: CASSQEGTGPQYF.

This chain connects TRBV29-1 to TRBJ1-5, with 12 bases that match TRBD1. The CDR3 loop spans 15 amino acids. CDR1 is SQVTM and CDR2 is ANQGSEA in the germline V gene. The CDR3 sequence: CIRPPGQGAQQPQHF. DNA of the CDR3: TGCATCCGACCTCCGGGACAGGGGGCCCAGCAGCCCCAGCATTTT.

This clone was observed a single time. The rearrangement uses TRBV14 and TRBJ2-2; 8 positions agree with TRBD1. Germline-derived CDR1 and CDR2 are SGHDN and FVKESK. The CDR3 sequence is 16 residues long. V was clipped by 4 bases and J by 4 bases; unmatched bases: 8. CDR3 sequence: CASSLWTGLSTGELFF. The CDR3 DNA reads TGTGCCAGCAGCCTCTGGACAGGGTTGAGCACCGGGGAGCTGTTTTTT.

The CDR3 spells CASPSSQGTTEAFF. CDR3 nucleotides: TGTGCCAGCCCCTCGAGCCAGGGGACGACTGAAGCTTTCTTT. The chain is built from TRBV28 and TRBJ1-1, with a weak D call TRBD1 (6 bases). V was clipped by 8 bases and J by 5 bases, with 18 bases between them. Germline values: CDR1 MDHEN, CDR2 SYDVKM. This CDR3 comprises 14 residues.